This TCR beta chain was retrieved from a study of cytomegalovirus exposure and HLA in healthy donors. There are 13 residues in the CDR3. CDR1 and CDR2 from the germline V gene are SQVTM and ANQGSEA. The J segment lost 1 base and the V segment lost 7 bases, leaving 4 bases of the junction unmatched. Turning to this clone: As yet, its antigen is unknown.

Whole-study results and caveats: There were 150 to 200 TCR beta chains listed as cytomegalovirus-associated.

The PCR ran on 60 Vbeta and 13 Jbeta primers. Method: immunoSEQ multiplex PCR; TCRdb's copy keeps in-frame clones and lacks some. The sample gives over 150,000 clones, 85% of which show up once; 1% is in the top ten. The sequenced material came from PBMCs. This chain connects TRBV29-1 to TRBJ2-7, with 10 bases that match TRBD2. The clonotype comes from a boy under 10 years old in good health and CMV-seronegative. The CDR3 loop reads CSEKAGGSYEQYF. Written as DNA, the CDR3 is TGCAGCGAGAAAGCGGGAGGGTCCTACGAGCAGTACTTC.